This TCR beta chain was documented in a study of blood T cell repertoires in COVID-19. On the study more broadly: Acute and convalescent COVID-19 specimens originated in the United States, Italy and Spain. The cDNA or gDNA used as material had been derived from T cells, B-cell-depleted T cells, or PBMCs.

After removal of 6 bases from V and 6 bases from J, the junction contained 3 bases not matched to a gene. Germline V lookup: CDR1 SQVTM, CDR2 ANQGSEA. This CDR3 contains 13 residues. In the original analysis: Amplification of reference gene primers was used by the study to estimate nucleated cell counts. The method was immunoSEQ multiplex PCR; TCRdb's version includes in-frame clones alone and lacks a portion of them. V and J calls and clone size follow that table, whereas D and trimming were derived from the DNA. Of over 85,000 clones in the sample, around 85% are singletons; the top ten hold 38%. This clonotype was obtained from a man aged 80 or over with acute or convalescent COVID-19. Sample: peripheral blood. The J gene is TRBJ2-2, the V gene TRBV29-1; TRBD2 agrees at 11 bases. The CDR3 coding sequence is TGCAGCGTCCTAGCGGGAGGACCCGGGGAGCTGTTTTTT. Protein product: CSVLAGGPGELFF.